This T cell receptor beta chain derives from a study of T cells after yellow fever vaccination. Via MiXCR, TCRdb re-called the 5' RACE reads, giving one row per CDR3 protein. The table lists roughly 310,000 distinct CDR3 sequences, more than 3% of them singletons. Germline-derived CDR1 and CDR2 are DFQATT and SNEGSKA (reference sequence). Trimming took off 7 bases at V and 0 bases at J, with 16 bases between the two ends. CDR3 length equals 14 residues. J is TRBJ2-7 and V is TRBV20-1, with D possibly being TRBD1 (6 bases). Specimen: PBMCs, collected on the day of the yellow fever booster vaccination. This clonotype was sampled from a man aged 18 to 29 who received the YFV17D yellow fever vaccine. CDR3 amino acids: CSVSRTASSYEQYF. The CDR3 DNA reads TGCAGTGTTTCCAGGACAGCCAGCTCCTACGAGCAGTACTTC.